One and the same sample provided the 2 T cell receptor beta chains below, sequenced in a study of blood T cell repertoires in COVID-19. Profiling relied on immunoSEQ multiplex PCR, and the TCRdb table lists in-frame clones only, not all of them. Of 300,000 to 350,000 clones detected, about 91% appear once; the ten largest clones hold roughly 8.9%. Specimen: peripheral blood. The receptors here all came from a young man with COVID-19, enrolled during active disease.

The V gene is TRBV27, the J gene TRBJ1-1; D not certain. Germline CDR1 MNHEY, CDR2 SMNVEV (reference sequence). CDR3 length equals 12 residues. Between the trimmed V and J ends, which lost 5 bases and 0 bases, there was a span of 4 bases. This CDR3 is CASSPLNTEAFF. The CDR3 DNA sequence: TGTGCCAGCAGTCCCTTGAACACTGAAGCTTTCTTT.

This clone showed up just a few times. The chain uses TRBV6-2 or TRBV6-3 and TRBJ2-3, with 9 positions matching TRBD1. V gave up 6 bases and J gave up 3 bases; unmatched junction bases: 13. CDR3 size: 17 residues. Looked up from germline, CDR1 is MNHEY and CDR2 is SVGEGT. CDR3 sequence (DNA): TGTGCCAGCAGCAATAAGCAAGCGGGACAGGGTACAGATACGCAGTATTTT. Its protein is CASSNKQAGQGTDTQYF.